Detailed here is one T cell receptor (beta chain). Its antigen is unknown. The protocol was immunoSEQ multiplex PCR, while the TCRdb copy is restricted to in-frame clones and leaves out a portion. The profile shows some 110,000 clones, about 82% of them singletons. This entry comes from a study of cytomegalovirus exposure and HLA in healthy donors. For the study at large: The approximately 110 validation repertoires and the approximately 700 first-cohort repertoires shared a platform, a later analysis reported.

The length of the CDR3 is 14 residues. V lost 6 bases, J lost 1 base, and 9 bases lay in between. Per the germline V gene, CDR1 is MRHNA and CDR2 is SNTAGT. Findings of the study overall: Listed as cytomegalovirus-associated were more than 150 TCR beta chains. Confirmation in vitro established that a few CMV-associated chains were specific for CMV antigens. It was reported that the classifier diagnosed cytomegalovirus status with high specificity and sensitivity in both the original and validation cohorts.

This sequence was found in a man aged 18 to 30 in good health and CMV-seronegative. V is TRBV6-4 and J is TRBJ2-2; D unclear. The specimen sequenced was PBMCs. DNA for the CDR3: TGTGCCAGCAGACTTATGTTGAACACCGGGGAGCTGTTTTTT. It yields the protein CASRLMLNTGELFF.